The subject of this entry is one T cell receptor beta chain. Assay: immunoSEQ multiplex PCR; the TCRdb copy retains only in-frame clones and omits some. This table has around 200,000 clones, around 81% appearing once. There are 15 residues in the CDR3. Germline trimming cut 6 bases from V and 3 bases from J; bases unmatched to any gene: 5. The germline V gene has CDR1 MNHNY and CDR2 SVGAGI (reference sequence). This entry is derived from a study of cytomegalovirus exposure and HLA in healthy donors. Across the study: The use of the same platform for the roughly 120 validation repertoires and the roughly 680 first-cohort repertoires was reported by a later analysis.

Sequencing was done on a sample of PBMCs. The chain employs TRBV6-6 and TRBJ1-5, with TRBD1 matching 10 bases. The sequence was obtained from a young woman in good health and CMV-seropositive. The CDR3 region is CASSPTGGTNQPQHF. In nucleotides, the CDR3 is TGTGCCAGCAGCCCGACAGGGGGCACCAATCAGCCCCAGCATTTT.